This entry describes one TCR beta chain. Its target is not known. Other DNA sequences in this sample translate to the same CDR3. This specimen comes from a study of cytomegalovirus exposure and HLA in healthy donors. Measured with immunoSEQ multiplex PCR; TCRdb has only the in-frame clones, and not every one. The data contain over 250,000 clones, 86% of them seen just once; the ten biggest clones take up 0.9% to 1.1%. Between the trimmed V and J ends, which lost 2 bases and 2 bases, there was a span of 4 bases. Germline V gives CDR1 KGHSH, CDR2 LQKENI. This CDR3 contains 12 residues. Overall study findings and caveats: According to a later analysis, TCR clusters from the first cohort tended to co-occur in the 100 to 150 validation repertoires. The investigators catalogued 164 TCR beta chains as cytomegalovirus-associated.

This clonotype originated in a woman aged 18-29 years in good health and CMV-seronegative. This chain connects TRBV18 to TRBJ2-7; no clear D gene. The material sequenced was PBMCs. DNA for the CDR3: TGTGCCAGCTCACCATTCACCTACGAGCAGTACTTC. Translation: CASSPFTYEQYF.